This T cell receptor (beta chain) originates from a study of blood T cell repertoires in COVID-19. Whole-study context: Acute and convalescent COVID-19 specimens originated in the United States, Italy and Spain.

Sequencing was performed with immunoSEQ multiplex PCR; in TCRdb, only in-frame clones are kept and a portion is missing. Of around 230,000 clones listed, approximately 83% are singletons. Germline V gene lookup returns CDR1 MNHNS and CDR2 SASEGT. The ends were cut back, 0 bases at V and 5 bases at J, with 16 bases in the middle. CDR3 length equals 16 residues. The sequence derives from a woman aged 35 to 49 with acute COVID-19. The chain has TRBV6-1 and TRBJ2-5; weak D call: TRBD2 (6 bases). Material for sequencing was PBMCs or T cells enriched from blood (not recorded which). CDR3 amino acids: CASSEASGGSGETQYF. For the CDR3, the DNA is TGTGCCAGCAGTGAAGCGTCAGGAGGGTCAGGGGAGACCCAGTACTTC.